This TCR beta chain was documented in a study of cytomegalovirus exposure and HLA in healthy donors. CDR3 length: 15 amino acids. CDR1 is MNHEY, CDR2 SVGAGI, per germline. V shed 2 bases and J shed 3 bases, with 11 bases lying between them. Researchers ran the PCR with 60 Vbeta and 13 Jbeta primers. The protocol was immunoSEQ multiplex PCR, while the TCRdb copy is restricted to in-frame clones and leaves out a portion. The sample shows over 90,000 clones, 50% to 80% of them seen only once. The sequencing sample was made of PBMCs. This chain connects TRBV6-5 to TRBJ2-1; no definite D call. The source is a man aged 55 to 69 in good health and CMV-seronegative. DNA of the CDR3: TGTGCCAGCAGTTACCTGAGACTCGGCTACAATGAGCAGTTCTTC. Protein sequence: CASSYLRLGYNEQFF.